This T cell receptor (beta chain) was identified in a study of graft-versus-host responses after intestinal transplantation. The wider study: Recipients were given multivisceral, liver-intestinal, or isolated intestinal transplants.

This clone was counted many times. The antigen is unknown. Study observations and caveats: Some patients had graft-donor T cell macrochimerism. In their allografts, the ratios of graft-versus-host to host-versus-graft T cell clones were high. Early post-transplant falls in HvG clones accompanied the peak levels of circulating GvH clones. Some GvH clones were seen earlier in gut or blood, suggesting intestinal origin.

Profiled with immunoSEQ multiplex PCR; TCRdb holds only in-frame clones, not every one. Of roughly 90,000 clones in the sample, approximately 90% were seen once. Germline CDR1 SGDLS, CDR2 YYNGEE. Trimming took 3 bases from V and 2 from J; bases not matched to a gene: 7. The CDR3 is made up of 16 amino acids. The input for sequencing was unstimulated CD4+ T cells sorted from spleen or lymph node cells, taken before transplant. The chain employs TRBV9 and TRBJ2-3, with 9 bases that match TRBD2. The sequence came from a human donor who was the organ donor for an intestinal transplant. The CDR3 DNA reads as TGTGCCAGCAGCGGAGCGGGGGGCAAACTCACAGATACGCAGTATTTT. Its protein product is CASSGAGGKLTDTQYF.